Shown below are 20 T cell receptor beta chains from a single sample sequenced in a study of blood T cell repertoires in COVID-19. The data were produced by immunoSEQ multiplex PCR, yet TCRdb's version contains in-frame clones alone and is incomplete. The sample lists fewer than 150,000 clones; more than 75% were seen once. Sequencing was carried out using peripheral blood. Every receptor here comes from a woman between 40 and 55 years old with acute or convalescent COVID-19.

The CDR3 DNA sequence: TGTGCCAGCTCACCCGCCCGGACTAGCGGGGGGGTTAACAATGAGCAGTTCTTC. Encoded protein: CASSPARTSGGVNNEQFF. The chain combines TRBV18 with TRBJ2-1; 15 bases line up with TRBD2. Per the germline V gene, CDR1 is KGHSH and CDR2 is LQKENI. The CDR3 has 18 amino acids. The ends lost 3 bases at V and 5 bases at J; junction bases unmatched: 8.

The chain couples TRBV5-5 to TRBJ1-1; no reliable D call. The CDR3 extends over 15 amino acids. With 0 bases removed from V and 0 bases from J, the gap between germline ends came to 9 bases. CDR1 SGHKS and CDR2 YYEKEE come from the germline V gene (reference sequence). The chain's CDR3 is CASSLGGGMNTEAFF. DNA for the CDR3: TGTGCCAGCAGCTTGGGGGGAGGGATGAACACTGAAGCTTTCTTT.

The genes are TRBV2 and TRBJ2-3; 8 positions agree with TRBD2. This CDR3 has 14 amino acids. In germline, CDR1 is SNHLY, CDR2 FYNNEI. V shed 10 bases and J 0 bases; nucleotides not matched to a gene: 6. Written as DNA, the CDR3 is TGTGCCATCGGGAGGGGGGCTAGCACAGATACGCAGTATTTT. Its translation: CAIGRGASTDTQYF.

The gene calls are TRBV6-5 and TRBJ2-7; D might be TRBD2 (6 bases). Trimming removed 0 bases from V and 3 bases from J, with 9 bases in between. Germline V gives CDR1 MNHEY, CDR2 SVGAGI. This CDR3 has 14 amino acids. CDR3 bases: TGTGCCAGCAGTTACTCCGGGAGAGACTACGAGCAGTACTTC. Protein product: CASSYSGRDYEQYF.

The chain carries TRBV9 and TRBJ1-3; D possibly corresponds to TRBD1 (5 bases). From germline, CDR1 is SGDLS and CDR2 YYNGEE. V dropped 0 bases and J dropped 0 bases, with 13 bases sitting between them. This CDR3 is 17 amino acids long. CDR3 in DNA: TGTGCCAGCAGCGTAGGGGGCAGCACGAGCTCTGGAAACACCATATATTTT. It codes for CASSVGGSTSSGNTIYF.

V usage is TRBV29-1 and J usage is TRBJ1-4, with 10 bases identical to TRBD1. Germline V lookup: CDR1 SQVTM, CDR2 ANQGSEA. This CDR3 spans 15 amino acids. V was clipped by 5 bases and J by 7 bases; unmatched bases: 10. The CDR3 DNA follows: TGCAGCGTTCTCTACCCCGACAGGGGGCCTGAAAAACTGTTTTTT. Translated: CSVLYPDRGPEKLFF. Supplemented by reference TRBV29-1 and TRBJ1-4, the full variable domain reads SAVISQKPSRDICQRGTSLTIQCQVDSQVTMMFWYRQQPGQSLTLIATANQGSEATYESGFVIDKFPISRPNLTFSTLTVSNMSPEDSSIYLCSVLYPDRGPEKLFFGSGTQLSVL.

V usage is TRBV2 and J usage is TRBJ2-1, with 8 bases aligning to TRBD2. The germline V gene encodes CDR1 SNHLY and CDR2 FYNNEI. V shed 7 bases and J 7 bases; nucleotides not matched to a gene: 18. This CDR3 has 17 residues. In DNA form, the CDR3 reads TGTGCCAGCACCCCGGGGGGGGGCCGTGGGGTAAGGAATGAGCAGTTCTTC. Its translation is CASTPGGGRGVRNEQFF.

J is TRBJ2-2 and V is TRBV27; perhaps TRBD2 as D (6 bases). The CDR3 sequence is 17 residues long. Between the trimmed V and J ends, which lost 4 bases and 4 bases, there was a span of 19 bases. Germline assignment: CDR1 MNHEY and CDR2 SMNVEV (reference sequence). In DNA, the CDR3 is TGTGCCAGCAGTTCCAGTTGGGCCGCGGAGGGCACCGGGGAGCTGTTTTTT. This codes for CASSSSWAAEGTGELFF.

This chain connects TRBV7-2 to TRBJ1-1; 8 bases fit TRBD1. Germline V gene sequence: CDR1 SGHTA, CDR2 FQGNSA. This CDR3 is built from 14 residues. Unmatched junction bases numbered 5, after V lost 5 bases and J lost 3 bases. This CDR3 reads CASSGRGQDTEAFF. The CDR3 DNA is TGTGCCAGCAGCGGCAGGGGGCAGGACACTGAAGCTTTCTTT.

The gene calls are TRBV6-5 and TRBJ1-6; TRBD1 agrees at 8 bases. This CDR3 spans 15 amino acids. Per germline, CDR1 MNHEY and CDR2 SVGAGI. The trim removed 8 bases at V and 6 bases at J, leaving 9 bases unmatched. The CDR3 DNA reads TGTGCCAGCTCAGGGTCGACAGGGGCTAATTCACCCCTCCACTTT. Amino acid sequence: CASSGSTGANSPLHF.

The chain joins TRBV12-5 to TRBJ1-1, with D tentatively TRBD1 (5 bases). Trimming removed 1 base from V and 3 bases from J, with 9 bases in between. Germline V gene sequence: CDR1 LGHNT, CDR2 FRNRAP. This CDR3 is 14 amino acids long. This CDR3 is CASGLGRGDTEAFF. The CDR3 nucleotides read TGTGCTAGTGGTTTGGGCCGGGGGGACACTGAAGCTTTCTTT.

This rearrangement joins TRBV7-9 to TRBJ1-5, with a weak D call TRBD1 (5 bases). Germline CDR1 and CDR2: SEHNR and FQNEAQ (reference sequence). V was clipped by 1 base and J by 3 bases, with 10 bases between them. The CDR3 is made up of 15 amino acids. The CDR3 DNA is TGTGCCAGCAGCTTAGGGTCAGGGAACAATCAGCCCCAGCATTTT. Protein product: CASSLGSGNNQPQHF.

The chain carries TRBV23-1 and TRBJ1-1; tentatively, D is TRBD1 (5 bases). TRBV23-1 counts as an open reading frame of uncertain function. V was clipped by 2 bases and J by 2 bases, with 9 bases between them. The CDR3 consists of 14 residues. CDR3 bases: TGCGCCAGCAGTCAAGGGGGGGTTAACACTGAAGCTTTCTTT. Translating gives CASSQGGVNTEAFF.

V is TRBV12-3 or TRBV12-4 and J is TRBJ2-7, with a tentative D call TRBD1 (6 bases). The CDR3 runs 12 residues. Trimming took off 7 bases at V and 3 bases at J, with 10 bases between the two ends. The CDR3 DNA is TGTGCCAGCACCCTACAGGGCTACGAGCAGTACTTC. Translation gives CASTLQGYEQYF.

This clone was counted a few times. The chain joins TRBV13 to TRBJ2-3; TRBD1 matches 7 bases. V was pared by 5 bases and J by 3 bases, with 2 bases of the junction left unmatched. The length of the CDR3 is 13 residues. Germline CDR1 and CDR2: PRHDT and FYEKMQ (reference sequence). The CDR3 sequence is CASSPRGTDTQYF. In nucleotides, the CDR3 is TGTGCCAGCAGCCCCAGGGGGACAGATACGCAGTATTTT.

This clone came up a few times. The genes are TRBV15 and TRBJ2-7, with 12 nucleotides matching TRBD2. The CDR3 is 18 residues long. In germline, CDR1 is LNHNV, CDR2 YYDKDF (reference sequence). With V trimmed by 4 bases and J by 2 bases, 12 bases remained unmatched. The CDR3 sequence: CATSTTPGLAGPTYEQYF. The CDR3 coding sequence is TGTGCCACCAGCACAACTCCGGGACTAGCGGGTCCCACCTACGAGCAGTACTTC.

The J gene is TRBJ2-3, the V gene TRBV6-5; 12 bases agree with TRBD2. This CDR3 is built from 15 residues. Per the germline V gene, CDR1 is MNHEY and CDR2 is SVGAGI. V shed 5 bases, J shed 4 bases, and the junction held 4 bases outside the gene matches. The CDR3, as DNA: TGTGCCAGCAGTCGCCCTAGCGGGGGGGCAGATACGCAGTATTTT. It translates to CASSRPSGGADTQYF.

The gene calls are TRBV20-1 and TRBJ1-1, with D perhaps TRBD1 (5 bases). The CDR3 contains 13 residues. The germline V gene encodes CDR1 DFQATT and CDR2 SNEGSKA (reference sequence). V was shortened by 3 bases and J by 4 bases, with 12 bases between the two germline ends. The CDR3 loop reads CSASFSGGTEAFF. Here the CDR3 DNA reads TGCAGTGCTAGTTTCTCGGGGGGCACTGAAGCTTTCTTT.

This chain links TRBV7-6 with TRBJ1-5, with 7 nucleotides matching TRBD1. Germline CDR1 and CDR2: SGHVS and FNYEAQ. The CDR3 is 15 residues long. The V and J ends lost 2 bases and 7 bases, in that order; junction bases with no gene match: 8. The CDR3 nucleotides are TGTGCCAGCAGCTTATCCGGAACAGGGGTCCAGCCCCAGCATTTT. Translated: CASSLSGTGVQPQHF.

CDR3 in DNA: TGTGCCAGCAGTGTAGCGGGGGGTGACAATGAGCAGTTCTTC. It encodes CASSVAGGDNEQFF. This chain links TRBV2 with TRBJ2-1; TRBD2 matches at 10 bases. V lost 4 bases, J lost 5 bases, and 2 bases stayed unmatched. The CDR3 covers 14 residues. Germline V CDR1 and CDR2: SNHLY, FYNNEI.